The 19 T cell receptor beta chains below were found in one sample sequenced in a study of CD8+CD57+ T cells in acquired aplastic anemia. Investigators profiled TCR beta VDJ and CDR3 from genomic DNA template. Each CDR3 protein is one row after TCRdb ran MiXCR on the reads. Seen here are about 200,000 distinct CDR3 sequences, less than 60% observed once, and the top ten hold just under 20%. Patients chosen for sequencing had shown CD8+CD57+ cell expansion by flow cytometry. The sample taken for sequencing was sorted CD4+, CD8+, or CD8+CD57+ T cells (not recorded which) from PBMCs. The receptors come from a human donor with aplastic anemia.

V is TRBV20-1 and J is TRBJ2-7; D is perhaps TRBD2 (6 bases). V was cut by 7 bases and J by 0 bases, with 7 bases left in between. This CDR3 has 11 amino acids. Germline lookup yields CDR1 DFQATT and CDR2 SNEGSKA (reference sequence). The CDR3 nucleotides are TGCAGTGGCGGGGACTCCTACGAGCAGTACTTC. Translation: CSGGDSYEQYF.

The chain recombines TRBV20-1 with TRBJ1-5; no clear D. Trimming shortened V by 5 bases and J by 5 bases, and 16 bases separated the two germline ends. CDR1 and CDR2 from the germline V gene are DFQATT and SNEGSKA (reference sequence). The CDR3 length is 14 residues. DNA of the CDR3: TGCAGTGCTGCGAGGCCCCCAGCGGATCAGCCCCAGCATTTT. Its translation is CSAARPPADQPQHF.

CDR3 in amino acids: CSATGFSYEQYF. Here the CDR3 DNA reads TGCAGCGCGACAGGGTTCTCCTACGAGCAGTACTTC. The J gene is TRBJ2-7, the V gene TRBV29-1; the match to TRBD1 covers 7 bases. CDR3 length: 12 residues. With V trimmed by 7 bases and J by 0 bases, 3 bases remained unmatched. Per germline, CDR1 SQVTM and CDR2 ANQGSEA.

The chain is built from TRBV29-1 and TRBJ2-1, with D perhaps TRBD1 (7 bases). This CDR3 is 13 amino acids long. V lost 5 bases and J 3 bases, leaving 11 bases between the germline ends. CDR1 is SQVTM and CDR2 is ANQGSEA in the germline V gene. CDR3 coding DNA: TGCAGCGTTCAGGGGGGCCACTACAATGAGCAGTTCTTC. Translation: CSVQGGHYNEQFF.

This clonotype was seen many times. The chain couples TRBV19 to TRBJ2-1; 11 bases agree with TRBD1. The J segment lost 6 bases and the V segment lost 6 bases, leaving 7 bases of the junction unmatched. The CDR3 covers 15 residues. Germline CDR1 and CDR2: LNHDA and SQIVND (reference sequence). The CDR3 DNA is TGTGCCAGTAGCAAAGGGACAGGGGGGACCAATGAGCAGTTCTTC. Its protein is CASSKGTGGTNEQFF.

The rearrangement uses TRBV7-4 and TRBJ2-1; TRBD1 might be the D (6 bases). The CDR3 spans 15 residues. V was cut by 6 bases and J by 8 bases, with 20 bases left in between. Germline CDR1 reads SGHVT; CDR2 reads SQSDAQ. The CDR3 is CASRYLTGPEDEQFF. The CDR3 region has the DNA TGTGCCAGCAGGTATCTGACAGGACCTGAGGATGAGCAGTTCTTC.

Comments on this clonotype: One end of the junction fails to match germline, which may point to a read error. The V and J genes are TRBV15 and TRBJ2-7; 7 nucleotides line up with TRBD1. Per the germline V gene, CDR1 is LNHNV and CDR2 is YYDKDF (reference sequence). This CDR3 has 15 amino acids. CDR3 in amino acids: CASSSNDRATYEQYF. DNA for the CDR3: TGTGCCAGCAGCTCTAACGACAGGGCCACCTACGAGCAGTACTTC.

The chain recombines TRBV6-2 or TRBV6-3 with TRBJ1-5; TRBD1 agrees at 8 bases. The junction had 6 bases not matched to a gene; V was cut back by 6 bases and J by 2 bases. Germline V gene sequence: CDR1 MNHEY, CDR2 SVGEGT. The CDR3 totals 15 residues. CDR3 in DNA: TGTGCCAGCAGCCGGACAGGGTTAGGCAATCAGCCCCAGCATTTT. This codes for CASSRTGLGNQPQHF.

The chain joins TRBV15 to TRBJ2-3; a possible D gene is TRBD2 (6 bases). Trimming removed 0 bases at V and 2 bases at J, with 18 bases between. The length of the CDR3 is 18 residues. CDR1 is LNHNV, CDR2 YYDKDF, per germline (reference sequence). The CDR3 here is CATSRDSSAGRFTDTQYF. CDR3 DNA sequence: TGTGCCACCAGCAGAGATTCTTCGGCAGGGAGGTTCACAGATACGCAGTATTTT.

This sequence joins TRBV9 and TRBJ2-1; D possibly corresponds to TRBD1 (5 bases). Germline assignment: CDR1 SGDLS and CDR2 YYNGEE. Trimming removed 4 bases at V and 2 bases at J, with 13 bases between. The CDR3 spans 15 residues. The CDR3 sequence is CASSPRLGPYNEQFF. The CDR3 nucleotides read TGTGCCAGCAGCCCCAGACTGGGGCCCTACAATGAGCAGTTCTTC.

The chain recombines TRBV4-1 with TRBJ2-6; D is unresolved. Looked up from germline, CDR1 is MGHRA and CDR2 is YSYEKL. Trimming left V 1 base short and J 4 bases short, with 11 bases between. The CDR3 length is 16 residues. This CDR3 reads CASSQVFATGANVLTF. CDR3 DNA sequence: TGCGCCAGCAGCCAAGTCTTTGCGACAGGGGCCAACGTCCTGACTTTC.

This clonotype appeared many times. The V gene is TRBV20-1, the J gene TRBJ1-3, with TRBD1 identical over 7 bases. Germline assignment: CDR1 DFQATT and CDR2 SNEGSKA (reference sequence). The trim removed 0 bases at V and 5 bases at J, leaving 7 bases unmatched. CDR3 length: 15 residues. The CDR3 here is CSARDLGGGRNTIYF. The CDR3 DNA follows: TGCAGTGCTAGAGATTTAGGAGGGGGCAGAAACACCATATATTTT.

A word on this clonotype: Possible read error: a much larger clone is one base away. The CDR3 DNA follows: TGTGCCAGCAGCTTGGCGGGGGGAACCTACAATGAGCAGCTCTTC. The encoded protein is CASSLAGGTYNEQLF. The V call is TRBV11-3, the J call TRBJ2-1, with 8 positions matching TRBD2. The CDR3 is 15 residues long. From germline, CDR1 is SGHNT and CDR2 YENEEA.

This clonotype was detected ten times or more. V gene TRBV9 combines with J gene TRBJ2-3; no definite D call. The CDR3 totals 13 residues. V was pared by 2 bases and J by 1 base, with 5 bases between. The germline V gene encodes CDR1 SGDLS and CDR2 YYNGEE. CDR3 nucleotides: TGTGCCAGCAGCGTCCTGGGCACAGATACGCAGTATTTT. Its translation: CASSVLGTDTQYF.

The chain uses TRBV19 and TRBJ1-6; 11 positions match TRBD1. Germline values: CDR1 LNHDA, CDR2 SQIVND (reference sequence). CDR3 length: 15 residues. The V gene end was trimmed by 5 bases and the J gene end by 7 bases; junction bases not matched to a gene: 4. In DNA, the CDR3 is TGTGCCAGTAGTCTAAGGGACAGGGGGAATTCACCCCTCCACTTT. Amino acid sequence: CASSLRDRGNSPLHF.

This clonotype has a count of ten or more. The chain links TRBV9 to TRBJ2-2, with TRBD1 identical over 11 bases. V shed 3 bases, J shed 3 bases, and the junction held 4 bases outside the gene matches. The germline V gene has CDR1 SGDLS and CDR2 YYNGEE. The CDR3 sequence is 16 residues long. The CDR3 is CASSAWDRGDTGELFF. The CDR3 DNA is TGTGCCAGCAGCGCCTGGGACAGGGGGGACACCGGGGAGCTGTTTTTT.

The chain has TRBV20-1 and TRBJ2-5; D not resolved. CDR1 is DFQATT, CDR2 SNEGSKA, per germline (reference sequence). Trimming shortened V by 1 base and J by 7 bases, and 16 bases separated the two germline ends. This CDR3 has 14 residues. The CDR3 here is CSARVVADVGTQYF. The CDR3 DNA sequence: TGCAGTGCTAGAGTAGTGGCGGACGTCGGGACCCAGTACTTC.

This clonotype showed up many times. The chain has TRBV7-9 and TRBJ2-2; tentatively, D is TRBD1 or TRBD2 (5 bases each). Looked up from germline, CDR1 is SEHNR and CDR2 is FQNEAQ (reference sequence). V was cut by 6 bases and J by 6 bases, with 20 bases left in between. The CDR3 totals 16 residues. CDR3 sequence (DNA): TGTGCCAGCAGTCCGATCTTAGCCGGGGACGCCGGGGAGCTGTTTTTT. Its translation: CASSPILAGDAGELFF.

CDR3 in DNA: TGCGCCAGCAGCCAAGGGGGGGGGACCTACGAGCAGTACTTC. This codes for CASSQGGGTYEQYF. The chain is built from TRBV4-1 and TRBJ2-7; 7 nucleotides line up with TRBD2. The J segment lost 2 bases and the V segment lost 1 base, leaving 2 bases of the junction unmatched. This CDR3 contains 14 residues. In germline, CDR1 is MGHRA, CDR2 YSYEKL.